This is a list of T cell receptor beta chains from one sample in a study of T cells in Graves' hyperthyroidism and ophthalmopathy. From the multiplex PCR reads, TCRdb called clonotypes with MiXCR, one entry per CDR3 protein. The sample lists over 650,000 distinct CDR3 sequences, 40% to 55% occurring once. Material: peripheral blood or thyroid tissue (not recorded which). Receptors were obtained from an adult man with Graves' disease, either hyperthyroidism or ophthalmopathy (not recorded which). Each CDR3 is given with its conserved first and last residue. D genes are given only for firm matches. Some rows mark clone size as missing; the rest say once, few, many or name a class of expanded clone.

j_gene: TRBJ2-7
abundance: .
d_gene: TRBD2
v_gene: TRBV7-9
CDR3aa: CASSTRPAGDYEQYF
CDR3nt: TGTGCCAGCAGCACCCGCCCTGCGGGGGACTACGAGCAGTACTTC

j_gene: TRBJ2-7
abundance: few
d_gene: .
v_gene: TRBV7-8
CDR3aa: CASSIGVASGPYEQYF
CDR3nt: TGTGCCAGCAGCATAGGAGTGGCGAGCGGCCCCTACGAGCAGTACTTC

j_gene: TRBJ1-4
abundance: .
d_gene: TRBD1
v_gene: TRBV7-9
CDR3aa: CASSQGAGAGEEKLFF
CDR3nt: TGTGCCAGCAGCCAGGGGGCGGGGGCTGGGGAGGAAAAACTGTTTTTT

j_gene: TRBJ1-1
abundance: many
d_gene: TRBD1
v_gene: TRBV7-9
CDR3aa: CASSQTGVERVAFF
CDR3nt: TGTGCCAGCAGCCAGACAGGGGTGGAACGCGTAGCTTTCTTT

j_gene: TRBJ2-6
abundance: many
d_gene: .
v_gene: TRBV7-9
CDR3aa: CASSLGDGGIRANVLTF
CDR3nt: TGTGCCAGCAGCTTAGGAGATGGGGGCATACGGGCCAACGTCCTGACTTTC

j_gene: TRBJ2-5
abundance: .
d_gene: .
v_gene: TRBV9
CDR3aa: CASSVGGGFIKAQYF
CDR3nt: TGTGCCAGCAGCGTAGGAGGGGGATTCATCAAGGCCCAGTACTTC

j_gene: TRBJ2-5
abundance: .
d_gene: .
v_gene: TRBV7-9
CDR3aa: CASSLSRTALQTQYF
CDR3nt: TGTGCCAGCAGCTTATCCCGGACAGCTCTTCAGACCCAGTACTTC

j_gene: TRBJ2-2
abundance: few
d_gene: TRBD2
v_gene: TRBV24-1
CDR3aa: CATSDSPSGSQLTGELFF
CDR3nt: TGTGCCACCAGTGACTCGCCTAGCGGGAGCCAACTTACCGGGGAGCTGTTTTTT

j_gene: TRBJ1-1
abundance: .
d_gene: TRBD1
v_gene: TRBV2
CDR3aa: CASSPKQGAGSNTEAFF
CDR3nt: TGTGCCAGCAGTCCGAAACAGGGGGCAGGATCGAACACTGAAGCTTTCTTT

j_gene: TRBJ1-5
abundance: few
d_gene: .
v_gene: TRBV4-1
CDR3aa: CASSQDPRDQPQHF
CDR3nt: TGCGCCAGCAGCCAAGATCCTCGGGATCAGCCCCAGCATTTT

j_gene: TRBJ2-5
abundance: few
d_gene: .
v_gene: TRBV7-2
CDR3aa: CASTIRRGHQETQYF
CDR3nt: TGTGCCAGCACCATAAGGCGGGGACACCAAGAGACCCAGTACTTC

j_gene: TRBJ1-2
abundance: .
d_gene: .
v_gene: TRBV7-9
CDR3aa: CASSIGLRGGEDYGYTF
CDR3nt: TGTGCCAGCAGCATTGGGCTTCGGGGGGGCGAGGACTATGGCTACACCTTC

j_gene: TRBJ2-7
abundance: .
d_gene: TRBD1
v_gene: TRBV6-1
CDR3aa: CASTPRDSRSYEQYF
CDR3nt: TGTGCCAGCACCCCCCGGGACAGTCGCTCCTACGAGCAGTACTTC

j_gene: TRBJ1-2
abundance: many
d_gene: .
v_gene: TRBV2
CDR3aa: CASSEGTNLHGYTF
CDR3nt: TGTGCCAGCAGTGAAGGCACAAACTTACATGGCTACACCTTC

j_gene: TRBJ1-5
abundance: .
d_gene: .
v_gene: TRBV7-8
CDR3aa: CASSLGSGGEINQPQHF
CDR3nt: TGTGCCAGCAGCTTAGGTTCTGGGGGGGAGATAAATCAGCCCCAGCATTTT

j_gene: TRBJ1-3
abundance: .
d_gene: .
v_gene: TRBV20-1
CDR3aa: CSAFGEGNTIYF
CDR3nt: TGCAGTGCTTTCGGGGAGGGAAACACCATATATTTT

j_gene: TRBJ2-2
abundance: many
d_gene: TRBD1
v_gene: TRBV7-8
CDR3aa: CASSLKTGGTGELFF
CDR3nt: TGTGCCAGCAGCCTAAAGACAGGGGGCACCGGGGAGCTGTTTTTT

j_gene: TRBJ1-1
abundance: .
d_gene: .
v_gene: TRBV7-2
CDR3aa: CASSLGGQGRDTEAFF
CDR3nt: TGTGCCAGCAGCTTGGGAGGGCAGGGACGAGACACTGAAGCTTTCTTT

j_gene: TRBJ2-7
abundance: many
d_gene: .
v_gene: TRBV9
CDR3aa: CASSVVRRTYEQYF
CDR3nt: TGTGCCAGCAGCGTAGTTCGGCGTACCTACGAGCAGTACTTC

j_gene: TRBJ2-2
abundance: .
d_gene: TRBD1
v_gene: TRBV5-6
CDR3aa: CASSPGQGASVTGELFF
CDR3nt: TGTGCCAGCAGCCCGGGACAGGGGGCGTCGGTCACCGGGGAGCTGTTTTTT

j_gene: TRBJ1-5
abundance: .
d_gene: TRBD1
v_gene: TRBV2
CDR3aa: CASRHGQGDQPQHF
CDR3nt: TGTGCCAGCAGACACGGACAGGGGGATCAGCCCCAGCATTTT

j_gene: TRBJ1-1
abundance: .
d_gene: TRBD1
v_gene: TRBV20-1
CDR3aa: CSARDSAGGKTEAFF
CDR3nt: TGCAGTGCTAGAGACTCAGCAGGGGGCAAAACTGAAGCTTTCTTT

j_gene: TRBJ1-6
abundance: .
d_gene: .
v_gene: TRBV7-2
CDR3aa: CASSLAAGTISPLHF
CDR3nt: TGTGCCAGCAGCTTAGCGGCAGGGACGATTTCACCCCTCCACTTT

j_gene: TRBJ1-1
abundance: .
d_gene: .
v_gene: TRBV10-3
CDR3aa: CAISEVEGDTEAFF
CDR3nt: TGTGCCATCAGTGAGGTTGAGGGGGACACTGAAGCTTTCTTT

j_gene: TRBJ2-2
abundance: .
d_gene: TRBD1
v_gene: TRBV7-8
CDR3aa: CASSQGSTGGTGELFF
CDR3nt: TGTGCCAGCAGCCAGGGATCCACAGGGGGCACCGGGGAGCTGTTTTTT

j_gene: TRBJ2-2
abundance: .
d_gene: TRBD1
v_gene: TRBV7-2
CDR3aa: CASSYGQGGRELFF
CDR3nt: TGTGCCAGCAGCTACGGACAGGGGGGAAGGGAGCTGTTTTTT

j_gene: TRBJ1-5
abundance: few
d_gene: .
v_gene: TRBV7-2
CDR3aa: CASSSGPGIGNQPQHF
CDR3nt: TGTGCCAGCAGTTCCGGACCTGGAATAGGCAATCAGCCCCAGCATTTT

j_gene: TRBJ2-5
abundance: .
d_gene: TRBD2
v_gene: TRBV10-3
CDR3aa: CAISPGLAGRETQYF
CDR3nt: TGTGCCATCAGTCCCGGACTAGCGGGCCGGGAGACCCAGTACTTC

j_gene: TRBJ1-1
abundance: many
d_gene: .
v_gene: TRBV25-1
CDR3aa: CASSEHLSAEAFF
CDR3nt: TGTGCCAGCAGTGAACATTTGAGCGCTGAAGCTTTCTTT

j_gene: TRBJ1-2
abundance: .
d_gene: TRBD1
v_gene: TRBV6-4
CDR3aa: CASSRDRGWGGYTF
CDR3nt: TGTGCCAGCAGCCGGGACAGGGGGTGGGGTGGCTACACCTTC

j_gene: TRBJ2-6
abundance: .
d_gene: .
v_gene: TRBV10-3
CDR3aa: CAISEWDSGANVLTF
CDR3nt: TGTGCCATCAGTGAGTGGGATTCTGGGGCCAACGTCCTGACTTTC

j_gene: TRBJ2-6
abundance: .
d_gene: .
v_gene: TRBV9
CDR3aa: CASSQGDRSSGANVLTF
CDR3nt: TGCGCCAGCAGCCAAGGGGACCGAAGCTCTGGGGCCAACGTCCTGACTTTC

j_gene: TRBJ2-7
abundance: .
d_gene: .
v_gene: TRBV29-1
CDR3aa: CSVELGTSYEQYF
CDR3nt: TGCAGCGTTGAATTGGGGACAAGCTACGAGCAGTACTTC

j_gene: TRBJ1-1
abundance: many
d_gene: .
v_gene: TRBV29-1
CDR3aa: CSVTGTLNTEAFF
CDR3nt: TGCAGCGTAACCGGGACACTGAACACTGAAGCTTTCTTT

j_gene: TRBJ2-2
abundance: .
d_gene: .
v_gene: TRBV20-1
CDR3aa: CSARDQAAGVTGELFF
CDR3nt: TGCAGTGCTAGAGATCAGGCGGCAGGGGTTACCGGGGAGCTGTTTTTT

j_gene: TRBJ1-5
abundance: .
d_gene: TRBD1
v_gene: TRBV6-1
CDR3aa: CASSDPTGQGWEPQHF
CDR3nt: TGTGCCAGCAGTGACCCCACCGGACAGGGGTGGGAGCCCCAGCATTTT

j_gene: TRBJ2-5
abundance: few
d_gene: .
v_gene: TRBV19
CDR3aa: CASSMLDGRETQYF
CDR3nt: TGTGCCAGTAGTATGCTAGACGGCCGTGAGACCCAGTACTTC

j_gene: TRBJ2-7
abundance: few
d_gene: .
v_gene: TRBV7-8
CDR3aa: CASSLVGAGGRGHEQYF
CDR3nt: TGTGCCAGCAGCTTGGTGGGGGCGGGCGGGAGAGGCCACGAGCAGTACTTC

j_gene: TRBJ1-6
abundance: once
d_gene: TRBD1
v_gene: TRBV24-1
CDR3aa: CATSDTGTGFSPLHF
CDR3nt: TGTGCCACCAGTGATACCGGGACAGGGTTTTCACCCCTCCACTTT

j_gene: TRBJ2-7
abundance: .
d_gene: TRBD2
v_gene: TRBV2
CDR3aa: CASRGTSGRSEQYF
CDR3nt: TGTGCCAGTCGAGGGACTAGCGGGAGGTCCGAGCAGTACTTC

j_gene: TRBJ1-1
abundance: few
d_gene: TRBD1
v_gene: TRBV7-9
CDR3aa: CASSLAGTVEAFF
CDR3nt: TGTGCCAGCAGCTTAGCGGGGACAGTTGAAGCTTTCTTT

j_gene: TRBJ2-7
abundance: .
d_gene: .
v_gene: TRBV12-3/TRBV12-4
CDR3aa: CASSLRSAGVVYEQYF
CDR3nt: TGTGCCAGCAGTTTAAGGTCGGCAGGGGTGGTCTACGAGCAGTACTTC

j_gene: TRBJ1-2
abundance: few
d_gene: .
v_gene: TRBV7-8
CDR3aa: CASSSLKRAGSNYGYTF
CDR3nt: TGTGCCAGCAGCTCCCTCAAGAGGGCAGGATCTAACTATGGCTACACCTTC

j_gene: TRBJ2-7
abundance: .
d_gene: .
v_gene: TRBV4-1
CDR3aa: CASSQEEGPKYF
CDR3nt: TGCGCCAGCAGCCAAGAGGAGGGACCGAAGTACTTC

j_gene: TRBJ1-6
abundance: .
d_gene: .
v_gene: TRBV2
CDR3aa: CASSSNLNSPLHF
CDR3nt: TGTGCCAGCAGTTCGAACCTCAATTCACCCCTCCACTTT

j_gene: TRBJ2-5
abundance: .
d_gene: .
v_gene: TRBV7-3
CDR3aa: CASSFYICSARVSQETQYF
CDR3nt: .

j_gene: TRBJ1-2
abundance: few
d_gene: .
v_gene: TRBV6-5
CDR3aa: CASTGLLSYGYTF
CDR3nt: TGTGCCAGCACGGGACTGCTGTCCTATGGCTACACCTTC

j_gene: TRBJ1-1
abundance: many
d_gene: TRBD1
v_gene: TRBV29-1
CDR3aa: CSVTGTGLTEAFF
CDR3nt: TGCAGCGTTACCGGGACAGGCCTTACTGAAGCTTTCTTT

j_gene: TRBJ1-5
abundance: .
d_gene: .
v_gene: TRBV6-5
CDR3aa: CASRMGYSNQPQHF
CDR3nt: TGTGCCAGCAGGATGGGTTATAGCAATCAGCCCCAGCATTTT

j_gene: TRBJ1-1
abundance: .
d_gene: TRBD1
v_gene: TRBV10-3
CDR3aa: CAISEQTGIGQGNTEAFF
CDR3nt: TGTGCCATCAGTGAGCAAACGGGGATTGGACAGGGGAACACTGAAGCTTTCTTT

j_gene: TRBJ2-7
abundance: .
d_gene: TRBD1
v_gene: TRBV10-3
CDR3aa: CAISEFGTGLFVTTYEQYF
CDR3nt: TGTGCCATCAGTGAGTTTGGGACAGGACTTTTTGTCACGACCTACGAGCAGTACTTC

j_gene: TRBJ2-2
abundance: .
d_gene: .
v_gene: TRBV6-1
CDR3aa: CASSVTGITGKLFF
CDR3nt: TGTGCCAGCAGTGTCACCGGGATCACCGGGAAGCTGTTTTTT

j_gene: TRBJ2-7
abundance: .
d_gene: .
v_gene: TRBV6-5
CDR3aa: CASSWAGEDEQYF
CDR3nt: TGTGCCAGCAGTTGGGCAGGGGAGGACGAGCAGTACTTC

j_gene: TRBJ2-1
abundance: .
d_gene: TRBD2
v_gene: TRBV24-1
CDR3aa: CATSDPYGRANEQFF
CDR3nt: TGTGCCACCAGTGATCCCTACGGGAGGGCCAATGAGCAGTTCTTC